This T cell receptor (beta chain) emerged from a study of tumor T cells in aggressive B-cell lymphoma. Repertoires were generated with immunoSEQ multiplex PCR, while TCRdb's copy carries only in-frame clones and drops some. Of approximately 3,000 clones listed, less than 85% are singletons. Input material: tumor tissue. The origin of this receptor is an adult with diffuse large B cell lymphoma.

The CDR3 here is CAWGRQATDTQYF. CDR3 DNA sequence: TGTGCCTGGGGGAGACAGGCCACAGATACGCAGTATTTT. The rearrangement joins TRBV30 to TRBJ2-3; D may be TRBD1 (6 bases). CDR1 and CDR2 (germline): GTSNPN, SVGIG (reference sequence). The V and J ends lost 5 bases and 2 bases respectively, with 11 bases between them. CDR3 size: 13 residues.